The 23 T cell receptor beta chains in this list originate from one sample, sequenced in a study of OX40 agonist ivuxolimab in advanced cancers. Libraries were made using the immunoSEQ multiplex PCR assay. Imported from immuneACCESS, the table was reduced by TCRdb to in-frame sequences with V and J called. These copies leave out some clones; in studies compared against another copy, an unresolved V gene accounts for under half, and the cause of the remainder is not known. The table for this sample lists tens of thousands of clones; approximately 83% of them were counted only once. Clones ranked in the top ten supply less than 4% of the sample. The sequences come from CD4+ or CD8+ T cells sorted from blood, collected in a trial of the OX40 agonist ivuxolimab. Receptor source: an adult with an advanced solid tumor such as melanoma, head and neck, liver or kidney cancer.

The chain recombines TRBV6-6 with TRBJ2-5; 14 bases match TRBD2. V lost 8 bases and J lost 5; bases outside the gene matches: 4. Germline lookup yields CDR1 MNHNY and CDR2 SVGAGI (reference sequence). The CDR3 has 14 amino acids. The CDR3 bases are TGTGCCAGCCTGACTAGCGGGGGGGAGGAGACCCAGTACTTC. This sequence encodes CASLTSGGEETQYF.

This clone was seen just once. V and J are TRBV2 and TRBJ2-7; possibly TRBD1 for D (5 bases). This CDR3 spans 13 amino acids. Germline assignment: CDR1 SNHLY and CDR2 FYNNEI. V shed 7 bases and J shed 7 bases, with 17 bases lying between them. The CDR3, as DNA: TGTGCCAGCAATTTTGACAGCCCCGGAGAGCAGTACTTC. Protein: CASNFDSPGEQYF.

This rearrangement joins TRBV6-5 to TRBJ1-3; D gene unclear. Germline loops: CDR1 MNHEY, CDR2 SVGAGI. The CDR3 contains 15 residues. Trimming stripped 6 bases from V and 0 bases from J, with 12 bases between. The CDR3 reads CASRVDGGSGNTIYF. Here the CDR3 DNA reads TGTGCCAGCAGGGTAGACGGAGGCTCTGGAAACACCATATATTTT.

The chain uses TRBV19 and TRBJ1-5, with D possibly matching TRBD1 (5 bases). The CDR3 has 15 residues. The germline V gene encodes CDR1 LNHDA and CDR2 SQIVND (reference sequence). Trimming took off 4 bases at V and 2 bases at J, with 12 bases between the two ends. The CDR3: CASSRGHRGNQPQHF. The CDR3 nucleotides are TGTGCCAGTAGTAGAGGACACCGGGGCAATCAGCCCCAGCATTTT.

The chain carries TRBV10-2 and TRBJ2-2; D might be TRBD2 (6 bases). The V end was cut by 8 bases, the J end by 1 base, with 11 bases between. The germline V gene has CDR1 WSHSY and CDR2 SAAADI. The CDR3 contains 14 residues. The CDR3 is CASRTTGNTGELFF. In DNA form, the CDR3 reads TGCGCCAGCCGGACTACAGGGAACACCGGGGAGCTGTTTTTT.

CDR3 sequence (DNA): TGTGCCAGTAGCGGGGGGTTGCGTGAGCAGTTCTTC. It specifies CASSGGLREQFF. The chain uses TRBV2 and TRBJ2-1, with 10 bases identical to TRBD2. Germline V gene data show CDR1 as SNHLY and CDR2 as FYNNEI. V was clipped by 9 bases and J by 9 bases; unmatched bases: 5. The CDR3 has 12 residues.

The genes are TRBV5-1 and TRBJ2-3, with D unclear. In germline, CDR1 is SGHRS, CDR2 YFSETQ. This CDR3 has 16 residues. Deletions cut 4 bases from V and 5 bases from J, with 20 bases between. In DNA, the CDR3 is TGCGCCAGCAGCCCCCCGGCGTCGCTGGATCTAGATACGCAGTATTTT. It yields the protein CASSPPASLDLDTQYF.

CDR3: CASSLEDLDTEAFF. The CDR3 bases are TGTGCCAGCAGCTTGGAGGACTTGGACACTGAAGCTTTCTTT. V and J are TRBV5-5 and TRBJ1-1; D not certain. The V gene lost 0 bases and the J gene lost 3 bases, with 9 bases spanning the gap. This CDR3 contains 14 residues. Germline CDR1 and CDR2: SGHKS and YYEKEE (reference sequence).

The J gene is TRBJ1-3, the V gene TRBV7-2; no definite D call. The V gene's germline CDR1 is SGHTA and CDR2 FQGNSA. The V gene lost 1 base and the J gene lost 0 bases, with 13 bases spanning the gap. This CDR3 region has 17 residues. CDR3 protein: CASSLVVAYSSGNTIYF. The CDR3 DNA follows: TGTGCCAGCAGCTTAGTGGTTGCGTACAGCTCTGGAAACACCATATATTTT.

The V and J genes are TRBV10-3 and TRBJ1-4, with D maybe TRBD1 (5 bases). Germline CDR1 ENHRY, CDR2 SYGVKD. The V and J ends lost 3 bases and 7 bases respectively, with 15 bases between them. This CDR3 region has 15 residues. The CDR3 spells CAISERQGMGEKLFF. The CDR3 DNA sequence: TGTGCCATCAGTGAAAGGCAGGGCATGGGTGAAAAACTGTTTTTT.

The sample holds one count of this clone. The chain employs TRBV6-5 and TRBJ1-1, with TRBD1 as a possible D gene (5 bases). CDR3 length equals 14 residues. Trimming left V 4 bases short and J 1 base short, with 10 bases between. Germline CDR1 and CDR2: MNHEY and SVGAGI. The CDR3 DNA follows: TGTGCCAGCAGTTGGGGCTGGGGGAACACTGAAGCTTTCTTT. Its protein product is CASSWGWGNTEAFF.

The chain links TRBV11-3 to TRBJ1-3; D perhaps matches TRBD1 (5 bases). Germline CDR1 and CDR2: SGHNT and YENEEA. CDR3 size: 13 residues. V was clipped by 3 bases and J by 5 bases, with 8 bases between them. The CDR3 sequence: CASSFAGRNTIYF. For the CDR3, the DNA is TGTGCCAGCAGCTTCGCAGGGCGAAACACCATATATTTT.

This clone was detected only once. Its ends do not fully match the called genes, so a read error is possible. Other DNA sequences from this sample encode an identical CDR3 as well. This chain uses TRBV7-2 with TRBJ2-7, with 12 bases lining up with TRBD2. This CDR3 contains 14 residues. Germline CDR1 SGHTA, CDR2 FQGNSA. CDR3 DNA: TGTGCCAGCAGCCTAGCGGGGGGGCCCTACGAGCAGTACTTC. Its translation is CASSLAGGPYEQYF.

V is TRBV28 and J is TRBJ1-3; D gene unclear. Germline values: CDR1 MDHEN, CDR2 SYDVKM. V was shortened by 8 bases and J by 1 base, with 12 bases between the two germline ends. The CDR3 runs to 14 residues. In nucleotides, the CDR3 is TGTGCCAGCGTGGCCCAGAAATCTGGAAACACCATATATTTT. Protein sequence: CASVAQKSGNTIYF.

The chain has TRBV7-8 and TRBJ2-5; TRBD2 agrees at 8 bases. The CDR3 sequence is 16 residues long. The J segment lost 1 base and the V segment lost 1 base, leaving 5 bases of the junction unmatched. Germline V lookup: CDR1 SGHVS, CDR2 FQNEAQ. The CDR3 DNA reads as TGTGCCAGCAGCTTAGGGCGGGGGGAGCTCCAAGAGACCCAGTACTTC. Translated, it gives CASSLGRGELQETQYF.

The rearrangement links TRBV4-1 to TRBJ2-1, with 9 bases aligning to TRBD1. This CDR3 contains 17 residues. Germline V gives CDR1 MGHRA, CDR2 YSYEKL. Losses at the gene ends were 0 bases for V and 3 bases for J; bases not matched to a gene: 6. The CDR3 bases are TGCGCCAGCAGCCAAGACCGGGACAGGGTCTTCTACAATGAGCAGTTCTTC. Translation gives CASSQDRDRVFYNEQFF.

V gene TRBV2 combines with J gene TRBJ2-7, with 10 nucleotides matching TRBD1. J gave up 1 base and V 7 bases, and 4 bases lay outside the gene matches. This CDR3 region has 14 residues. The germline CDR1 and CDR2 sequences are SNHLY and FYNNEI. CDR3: CASKGTGVSYEQYF. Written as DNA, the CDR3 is TGTGCCAGCAAGGGGACAGGGGTGTCCTACGAGCAGTACTTC.

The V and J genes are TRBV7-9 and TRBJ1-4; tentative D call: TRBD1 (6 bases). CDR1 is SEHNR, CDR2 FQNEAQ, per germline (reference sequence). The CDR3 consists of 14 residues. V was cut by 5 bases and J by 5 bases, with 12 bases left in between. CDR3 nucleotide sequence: TGTGCCAGCAGCCTACGACAGGCCAATGAAAAACTGTTTTTT. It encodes CASSLRQANEKLFF.

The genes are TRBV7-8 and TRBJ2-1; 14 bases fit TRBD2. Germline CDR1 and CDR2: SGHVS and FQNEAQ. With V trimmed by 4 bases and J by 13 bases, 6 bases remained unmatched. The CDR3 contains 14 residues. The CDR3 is CASSSRTSGGLQFF. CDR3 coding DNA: TGTGCCAGCAGCTCTCGGACTAGCGGGGGGTTACAGTTCTTC.

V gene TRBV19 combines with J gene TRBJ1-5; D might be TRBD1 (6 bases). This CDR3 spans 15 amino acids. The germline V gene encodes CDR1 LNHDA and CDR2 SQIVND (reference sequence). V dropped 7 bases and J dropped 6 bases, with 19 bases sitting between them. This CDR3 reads CASKTQRDKVQPQHF. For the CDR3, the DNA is TGTGCCAGTAAGACACAGAGGGACAAAGTTCAGCCCCAGCATTTT. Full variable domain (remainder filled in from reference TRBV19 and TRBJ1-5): DGGITQSPKYLFRKEGQNVTLSCEQNLNHDAMYWYRQDPGQGLRLIYYSQIVNDFQKGDIAEGYSVSREKKESFPLTVTSAQKNPTAFYLCASKTQRDKVQPQHFGDGTRLSIL.

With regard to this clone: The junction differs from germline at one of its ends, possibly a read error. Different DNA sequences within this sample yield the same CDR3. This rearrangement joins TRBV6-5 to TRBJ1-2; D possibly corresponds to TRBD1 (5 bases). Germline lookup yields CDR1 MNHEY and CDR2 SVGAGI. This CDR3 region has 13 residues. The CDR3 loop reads CASSYAGYWGYTF. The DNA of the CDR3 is TGCGCCAGCAGTTACGCAGGGTATTGGGGCTACACCTTC.

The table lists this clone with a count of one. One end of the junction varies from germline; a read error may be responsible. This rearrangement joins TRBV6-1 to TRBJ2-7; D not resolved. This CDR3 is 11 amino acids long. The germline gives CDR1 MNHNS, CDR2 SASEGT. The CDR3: CASSDGYGQYF. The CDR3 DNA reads TGTGCCAGCAGTGATGGGTACGGGCAGTACTTC.

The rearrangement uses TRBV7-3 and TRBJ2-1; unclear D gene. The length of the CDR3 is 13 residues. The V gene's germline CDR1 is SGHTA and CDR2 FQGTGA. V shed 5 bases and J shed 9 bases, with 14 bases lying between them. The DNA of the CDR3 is TGTGCCAGCAGCCCTAAAATTCATAGTGAGCAGTTCTTC. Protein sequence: CASSPKIHSEQFF.